The 14 T cell receptor beta chains below all came from one sample that was sequenced in a study of neoadjuvant anti-PD-1 for oral cavity cancer. Clones were read by immunoSEQ multiplex PCR, and TCRdb kept only the in-frame ones, dropping some. The repertoire has over 15,000 clones, roughly 70% of them found once; the top ten carry roughly 3%. The starting material was PBMCs, obtained before nivolumab (anti-PD-1) treatment. These receptors all stem from a person aged 40-85 years with oral cavity squamous cell carcinoma.

This clone has just one count. The chain recombines TRBV5-8 with TRBJ2-6, with no clear D. In germline, CDR1 is SGHTS, CDR2 YDEGEE. Trimming removed 3 bases at V and 6 bases at J, with 7 bases between. This CDR3 region has 13 residues. This CDR3 is CASSYREANVLTF. CDR3 nucleotides: TGTGCCAGCAGCTATCGTGAGGCCAACGTCCTGACTTTC.

This clone was seen a single time. This chain joins TRBV10-3 and TRBJ2-3, with TRBD2 matching over 8 bases. Germline assignment: CDR1 ENHRY and CDR2 SYGVKD. This CDR3 contains 15 residues. Germline trimming cut 3 bases from V and 6 bases from J; bases unmatched to any gene: 8. CDR3 nucleotides: TGTGCCATCAGTGAACAAGCGGGAGTGTCGGATACGCAGTATTTT. Protein sequence: CAISEQAGVSDTQYF.

This rearrangement joins TRBV30 to TRBJ2-1; 8 bases are shared with TRBD1. J gave up 13 bases and V 6 bases, and 14 bases lay outside the gene matches. This CDR3 has 13 residues. Germline lookup yields CDR1 GTSNPN and CDR2 SVGIG (reference sequence). CDR3: CACLNQGAVPQFF. CDR3 nucleotides: TGTGCCTGCCTAAATCAGGGGGCAGTACCCCAGTTCTTC.

The genes are TRBV29-1 and TRBJ1-1; 7 nucleotides line up with TRBD1. Trimming cost V 7 bases and J 5 bases; bases outside gene matches: 7. Germline assignment: CDR1 SQVTM and CDR2 ANQGSEA. There are 12 residues in the CDR3. The chain's CDR3 is CSGRQGNTEAFF. The CDR3 DNA follows: TGCAGCGGCAGACAGGGAAATACTGAAGCTTTCTTT.

This CDR3 reads CASRRQQVYNEQFF. CDR3 coding DNA: TGTGCCAGCAGAAGACAGCAAGTTTACAATGAGCAGTTCTTC. The V and J genes are TRBV6-1 and TRBJ2-1; possible D gene TRBD1, 5 bases. The ends were cut back, 6 bases at V and 4 bases at J, with 13 bases in the middle. The CDR3 totals 14 residues. Germline V gene sequence: CDR1 MNHNS, CDR2 SASEGT.

The CDR3 bases are TGTGCCAGCAGGCCAGGACTAGCGGGAGAGACCCAGTACTTC. Amino acids: CASRPGLAGETQYF. The chain employs TRBV11-2 and TRBJ2-5; 11 nucleotides match TRBD2. This CDR3 has 14 amino acids. Trimming at V came to 6 bases and at J to 4 bases, leaving 4 bases not matched to a gene. Germline CDR1 is SGHAT and CDR2 is FQNNGV.

This sequence joins TRBV2 and TRBJ1-1, with D perhaps matching TRBD1 (5 bases). From germline, CDR1 is SNHLY and CDR2 FYNNEI. CDR3 size: 14 residues. V lost 7 bases and J lost 0, with 12 bases in between. CDR3: CASITDNMNTEAFF. DNA for the CDR3: TGTGCCAGCATCACGGACAACATGAACACTGAAGCTTTCTTT.

This clone came up a few times. J is TRBJ1-1 and V is TRBV28; 10 bases are a match to TRBD1. V lost 8 bases to trimming and J lost 0 bases; unmatched junction nucleotides: 12. This CDR3 is 17 amino acids long. The germline V gene has CDR1 MDHEN and CDR2 SYDVKM. CDR3 sequence (DNA): TGTGCCAGCGGGCACGCGACAGGGGGCTTGATGAACACTGAAGCTTTCTTT. It codes for CASGHATGGLMNTEAFF.

The V gene is TRBV5-5, the J gene TRBJ1-1; D is unclear. V was shortened by 2 bases and J by 1 base, with 12 bases between the two germline ends. In germline, CDR1 is SGHKS, CDR2 YYEKEE (reference sequence). This CDR3 is 15 amino acids long. The CDR3 reads CASSLSFAGNTEAFF. The CDR3 DNA is TGTGCCAGCAGCTTATCCTTCGCAGGGAACACTGAAGCTTTCTTT. Using reference TRBV5-5 and TRBJ1-1 for the parts outside the CDR3, the full variable domain is DAGVTQSPTHLIKTRGQQVTLRCSPISGHKSVSWYQQVLGQGPQFIFQYYEKEERGRGNFPDRFSARQFPNYSSELNVNALLLGDSALYLCASSLSFAGNTEAFFGQGTRLTVV.

This chain connects TRBV6-6 to TRBJ2-3; the D gene is possibly TRBD1 (5 bases). Trimming shortened V by 10 bases and J by 1 base, and 15 bases separated the two germline ends. The CDR3 sequence is 14 residues long. Germline V gives CDR1 MNHNY, CDR2 SVGAGI (reference sequence). CDR3 bases: TGTGCCACCCTCCACGAAGGGGGCACAGATACGCAGTATTTT. Translating gives CATLHEGGTDTQYF.

CDR3 nucleotides: TGTGCCAGCAGCCAAGAGGAGAGGGGAGGCCCCTACAATGAGCAGTTCTTC. Its protein is CASSQEERGGPYNEQFF. This chain uses TRBV4-2 with TRBJ2-1; possible D gene TRBD2, 6 bases. This CDR3 is built from 17 residues. V was trimmed by 0 bases and J by 2 bases, leaving 14 bases between them. Per germline, CDR1 LGHNA and CDR2 YNFKEQ.

The chain carries TRBV29-1 and TRBJ2-3, with unresolved D. The ends were cut back, 3 bases at V and 2 bases at J, with 9 bases in the middle. Germline V gene lookup returns CDR1 SQVTM and CDR2 ANQGSEA. The CDR3 has 13 amino acids. CDR3 residues: CSVDQQFTDTQYF. The CDR3 bases are TGCAGCGTTGATCAACAGTTCACAGATACGCAGTATTTT.

The chain couples TRBV10-1 to TRBJ2-1; D may be TRBD1 or TRBD2 (5 bases each). V lost 7 bases, J lost 10 bases, and 17 bases lay in between. Germline-derived CDR1 and CDR2 are WNHNN and SYGVQD (reference sequence). The CDR3 totals 13 residues. The CDR3 DNA reads as TGCGCCAGCACCAGAGGGCCCGGGACGGAGCAGTTCTTC. Its translation is CASTRGPGTEQFF.

V is TRBV11-2 and J is TRBJ2-3; 8 bases are a match to TRBD1. Germline-derived CDR1 and CDR2 are SGHAT and FQNNGV. The CDR3 runs to 16 residues. V trimming: 5 bases; J trimming: 2 bases; junction bases outside the gene matches: 9. In DNA, the CDR3 is TGTGCCAGCAGCCGCGATCGGACAGGGATCACAGATACGCAGTATTTT. Translating it yields CASSRDRTGITDTQYF.